This T cell receptor beta chain was profiled in a study of control samples from healthy donors and cancer patients. Method: immunoSEQ multiplex PCR; TCRdb's copy keeps in-frame clones and lacks some. Among 120,000 or so clones listed, around 87% were seen once. Trimming removed 3 bases at V and 4 bases at J, with 4 bases between. Germline assignment: CDR1 SGHDN and CDR2 FVKESK. The CDR3 consists of 11 residues. Sample: blood. This rearrangement joins TRBV14 to TRBJ2-7; D is ambiguous. This receptor was identified in a man aged 30-40 years in good health. CDR3 protein: CASSQGYEQYF. CDR3 in DNA: TGTGCCAGCAGCCAGGGTTACGAGCAGTACTTC. The variable domain in full, with the rest retrieved from reference TRBV14 and TRBJ2-7, is EAGVTQFPSHSVIEKGQTVTLRCDPISGHDNLYWYRRVMGKEIKFLLHFVKESKQDESGMPNNRFLAERTGGTYSTLKVQPAELEDSGVYFCASSQGYEQYFGPGTRLTVT.